This T cell receptor beta chain came from a study of radiation and T cells in renal cell carcinoma. Note on this clone: Its specificity is not known.

Sequenced by immunoSEQ multiplex PCR; TCRdb stores in-frame clones only, minus some. The sample shows 9,100 or so clones, less than 80% of them seen only once. Trimming stripped 5 bases from V and 1 base from J, with 23 bases between. This CDR3 is 19 amino acids long. Germline CDR1 is SEHNR and CDR2 is FQNEAQ (reference sequence). Study outcomes and limitations: Compared with controls, irradiated tumors had more, larger dominant CDR3 motifs. Intratumoral heterogeneity was not captured in these approximately 1 g regions.

Treatment given: treatment-naive control, cytoreductive nephrectomy. Treatment-naive patients without radiation supplied the control tumors at nephrectomy. The receptor was isolated from a man between 60 and 75 years old with renal cell carcinoma. Source: tumor tissue, taken from a patient whose treatment was nephrectomy without radiotherapy. The gene calls are TRBV7-9 and TRBJ1-4; D is unresolved. The CDR3 DNA reads TGTGCCAGCAGCAGATCCGCAGGTTTCGGAGGAGGAACTAATGAAAAACTGTTTTTT. This gives the protein CASSRSAGFGGGTNEKLFF.